The clone carrying this T cell receptor (beta chain) was seen repeatedly, ten times or more. Its matching antigen is unknown. TCR beta CDR3 sequences were amplified from RNA transcripts. During a first-round RT-PCR of the TCR CDR3, the HTBI primer set was used. A single record per CDR3 protein comes from TCRdb applying MiXCR to the multiplex PCR reads. Seen here are 730,000 or so distinct CDR3 sequences, about 19% observed once, and the top ten hold approximately 15%. The source of the sample is a study of T cells in Graves' hyperthyroidism and ophthalmopathy. Clinical symptoms, serum thyroxine and TRAb, thyroid ultrasound and orbital computed tomography together formed the diagnostic basis. Study-level findings and limits: Most clonotypes expanded in thyroid above 0.001 were likewise present in blood.

Trimming stripped 2 bases from V and 2 bases from J, with 11 bases between. The CDR3 has 14 residues. Germline V lookup: CDR1 SGHRS, CDR2 YFSETQ. The V call is TRBV5-1, the J call TRBJ2-7, with D perhaps being TRBD1 or TRBD2 (5 bases each). The sequence was obtained from a woman between 50 and 59 years old with Graves' hyperthyroidism that later progressed to Graves' ophthalmopathy. The sample taken for sequencing was blood. CDR3 loop: CASSLLQGPYEQYF. DNA of the CDR3: TGCGCCAGCAGCTTATTGCAGGGACCCTACGAGCAGTACTTC.